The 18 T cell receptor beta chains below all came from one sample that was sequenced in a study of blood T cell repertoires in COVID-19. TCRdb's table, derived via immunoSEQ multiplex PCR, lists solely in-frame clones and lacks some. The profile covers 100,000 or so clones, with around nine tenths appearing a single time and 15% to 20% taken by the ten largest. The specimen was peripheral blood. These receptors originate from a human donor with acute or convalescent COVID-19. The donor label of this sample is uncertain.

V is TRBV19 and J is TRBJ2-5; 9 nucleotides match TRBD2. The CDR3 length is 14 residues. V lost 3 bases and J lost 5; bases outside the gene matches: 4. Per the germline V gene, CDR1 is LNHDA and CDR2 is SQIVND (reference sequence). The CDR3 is CASSMREGLETQYF. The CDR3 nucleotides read TGTGCCAGTAGTATGCGGGAGGGCCTGGAGACCCAGTACTTC.

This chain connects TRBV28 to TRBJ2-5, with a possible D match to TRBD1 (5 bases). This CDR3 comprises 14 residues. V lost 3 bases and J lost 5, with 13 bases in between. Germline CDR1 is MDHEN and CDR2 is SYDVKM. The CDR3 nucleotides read TGTGCCAGCAGTTTCCTTACAGGAATGGAGACCCAGTACTTC. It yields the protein CASSFLTGMETQYF.

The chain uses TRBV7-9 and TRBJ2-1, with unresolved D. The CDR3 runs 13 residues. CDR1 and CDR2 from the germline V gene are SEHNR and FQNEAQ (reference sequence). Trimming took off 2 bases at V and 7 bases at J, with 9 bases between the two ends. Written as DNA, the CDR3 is TGTGCCAGCAGCTTATCCGCTGCGAATGAGCAGTTCTTC. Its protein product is CASSLSAANEQFF.

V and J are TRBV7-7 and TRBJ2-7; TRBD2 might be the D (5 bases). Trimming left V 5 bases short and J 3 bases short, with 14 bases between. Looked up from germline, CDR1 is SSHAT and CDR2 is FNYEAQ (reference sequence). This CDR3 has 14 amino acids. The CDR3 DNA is TGTGCCAGCAGCCCTACAGTAACTAGCTACGAGCAGTACTTC. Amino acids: CASSPTVTSYEQYF.

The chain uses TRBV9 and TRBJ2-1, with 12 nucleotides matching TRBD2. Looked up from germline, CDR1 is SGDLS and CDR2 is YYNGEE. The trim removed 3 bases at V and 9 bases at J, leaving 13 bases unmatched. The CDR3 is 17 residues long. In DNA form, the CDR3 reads TGTGCCAGCAGCGCCCTAGCGGGAGGGCCTCGTTCGGTTGAGCAGTTCTTC. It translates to CASSALAGGPRSVEQFF. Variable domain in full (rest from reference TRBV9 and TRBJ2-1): DSGVTQTPKHLITATGQRVTLRCSPRSGDLSVYWYQQSLDQGLQFLIQYYNGEERAKGNILERFSAQQFPDLHSELNLSSLELGDSALYFCASSALAGGPRSVEQFFGPGTRLTVL.

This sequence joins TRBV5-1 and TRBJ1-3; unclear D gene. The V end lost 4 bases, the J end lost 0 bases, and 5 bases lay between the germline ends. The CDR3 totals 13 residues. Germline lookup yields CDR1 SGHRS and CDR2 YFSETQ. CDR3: CASSTASGNTIYF. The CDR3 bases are TGCGCCAGCAGCACTGCCTCTGGAAACACCATATATTTT.

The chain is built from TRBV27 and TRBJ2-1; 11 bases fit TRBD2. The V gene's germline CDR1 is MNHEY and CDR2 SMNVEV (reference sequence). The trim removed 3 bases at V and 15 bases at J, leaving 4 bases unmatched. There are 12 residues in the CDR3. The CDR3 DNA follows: TGTGCCAGCAGTTTTAGCGGGAGGGCCCTGTTCTTC. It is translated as CASSFSGRALFF.

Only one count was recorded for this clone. The CDR3 here is CASSQEAGWDTEAFF. The DNA for the CDR3 is TGTGCCAGCAGCCAAGAAGCAGGGTGGGACACTGAAGCTTTCTTT. The V and J genes are TRBV4-2 and TRBJ1-1, with D tentatively TRBD1 (5 bases). CDR3 length: 15 amino acids. V lost 0 bases to trimming and J lost 3 bases, with 11 bases between them. Germline V gene lookup returns CDR1 LGHNA and CDR2 YNFKEQ.

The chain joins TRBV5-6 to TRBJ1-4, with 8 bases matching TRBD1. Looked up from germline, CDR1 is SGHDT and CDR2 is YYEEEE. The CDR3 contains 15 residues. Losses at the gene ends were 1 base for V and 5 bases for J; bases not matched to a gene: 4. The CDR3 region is CASSLQGALNEKLFF. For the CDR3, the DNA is TGTGCCAGCAGCTTGCAGGGGGCCTTAAATGAAAAACTGTTTTTT.

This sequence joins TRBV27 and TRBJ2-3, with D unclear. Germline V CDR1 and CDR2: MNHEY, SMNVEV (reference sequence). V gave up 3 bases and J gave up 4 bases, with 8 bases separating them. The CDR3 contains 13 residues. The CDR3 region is CASSLARADTQYF. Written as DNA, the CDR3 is TGTGCCAGCAGTTTGGCCCGGGCAGATACGCAGTATTTT.

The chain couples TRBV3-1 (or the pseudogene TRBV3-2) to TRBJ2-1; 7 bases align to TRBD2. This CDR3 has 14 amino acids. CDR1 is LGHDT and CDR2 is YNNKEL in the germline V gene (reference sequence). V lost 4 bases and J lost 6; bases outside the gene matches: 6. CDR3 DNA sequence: TGTGCCAGCAGCCGGGCGGGAGATAGCAATGAGCAGTTCTTC. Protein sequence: CASSRAGDSNEQFF.

For the CDR3, the DNA is TGTGCCAGTAGCCAACAGGGACGGGGACAGCCCCAGCATTTT. It yields the protein CASSQQGRGQPQHF. J is TRBJ1-5 and V is TRBV19; D is possibly TRBD1 (6 bases). Germline V gene sequence: CDR1 LNHDA, CDR2 SQIVND (reference sequence). The germline V and J ends were trimmed by 6 bases and 7 bases, with 16 bases remaining between them. This CDR3 region has 14 residues.

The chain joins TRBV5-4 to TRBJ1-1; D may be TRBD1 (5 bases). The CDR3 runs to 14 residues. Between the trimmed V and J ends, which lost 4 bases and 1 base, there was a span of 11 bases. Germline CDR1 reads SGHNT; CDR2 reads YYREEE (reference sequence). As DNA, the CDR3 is TGTGCCAGCAGCCTCTGGGACTGGAACACTGAAGCTTTCTTT. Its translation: CASSLWDWNTEAFF.

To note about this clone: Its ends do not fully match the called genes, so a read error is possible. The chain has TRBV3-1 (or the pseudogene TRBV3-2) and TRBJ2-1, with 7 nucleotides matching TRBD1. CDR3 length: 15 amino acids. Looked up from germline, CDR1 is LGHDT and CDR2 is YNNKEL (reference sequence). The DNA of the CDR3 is TGTGCCAGCAGCCAGGATACAACAAACAGGGGTTTAATACTCTTC. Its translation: CASSQDTTNRGLILF.

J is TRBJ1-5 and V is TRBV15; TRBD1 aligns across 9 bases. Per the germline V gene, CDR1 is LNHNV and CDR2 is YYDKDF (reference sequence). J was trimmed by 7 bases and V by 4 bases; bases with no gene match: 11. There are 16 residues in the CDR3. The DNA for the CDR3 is TGTGCCACCAGCATGGGCCACGACAGGGGGGAGCAGCCCCAGCATTTT. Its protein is CATSMGHDRGEQPQHF.

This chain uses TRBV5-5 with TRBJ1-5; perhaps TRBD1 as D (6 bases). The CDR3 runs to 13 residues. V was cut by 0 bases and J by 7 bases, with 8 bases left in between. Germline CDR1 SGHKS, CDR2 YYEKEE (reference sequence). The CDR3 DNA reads TGTGCCAGCAGCTTGGACAGGGACCAGCCCCAGCATTTT. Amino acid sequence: CASSLDRDQPQHF.

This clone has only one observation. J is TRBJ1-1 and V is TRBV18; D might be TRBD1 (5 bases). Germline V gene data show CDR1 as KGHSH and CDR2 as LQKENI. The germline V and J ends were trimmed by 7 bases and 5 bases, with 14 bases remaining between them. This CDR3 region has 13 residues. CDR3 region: CASLTGGKTEAFF. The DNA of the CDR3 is TGTGCCAGCTTGACGGGGGGGAAGACTGAAGCTTTCTTT.

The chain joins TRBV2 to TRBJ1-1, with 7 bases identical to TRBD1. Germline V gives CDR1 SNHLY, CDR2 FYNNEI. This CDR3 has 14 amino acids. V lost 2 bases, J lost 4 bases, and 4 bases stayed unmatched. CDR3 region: CASSERQGFTEAFF. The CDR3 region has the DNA TGTGCCAGCAGTGAAAGACAGGGATTCACTGAAGCTTTCTTT.